The 9 T cell receptor beta chains reported below all come from one sample, sequenced in a study of blood T cell repertoires in COVID-19. Using immunoSEQ multiplex PCR, the repertoire was profiled, and TCRdb retains in-frame clones only, with some absent. The table includes 200,000 or so clones, roughly 85% detected once. The sample comprised peripheral blood. The receptors stem from a human donor with active or convalescent COVID-19. The donor label of this sample is uncertain.

V is TRBV29-1 and J is TRBJ2-5; 9 bases are a match to TRBD2. Germline CDR1 and CDR2: SQVTM and ANQGSEA. The CDR3 loop spans 14 amino acids. The V and J ends lost 7 bases and 3 bases, in that order; junction bases with no gene match: 9. The DNA of the CDR3 is TGCAGCGCGGTCCCTAGCGGGACTAAAGAGACCCAGTACTTC. It codes for CSAVPSGTKETQYF.

The rearrangement uses TRBV2 and TRBJ2-1; tentative D call: TRBD2 (6 bases). CDR3 length equals 14 residues. V dropped 3 bases and J dropped 12 bases, with 18 bases sitting between them. Germline values: CDR1 SNHLY, CDR2 FYNNEI. The CDR3 reads CASSEAGLALGQFF. CDR3 coding DNA: TGTGCCAGCAGTGAGGCGGGACTGGCGTTAGGGCAGTTCTTC.

The rearrangement uses TRBV27 and TRBJ2-7; tentative D call: TRBD1 (6 bases). The CDR3 consists of 15 residues. Trimming left V 5 bases short and J 6 bases short, with 20 bases between. Germline CDR1 reads MNHEY; CDR2 reads SMNVEV (reference sequence). Here the CDR3 reads CASSAPGHLLGEQYF. The CDR3 DNA follows: TGTGCCAGCAGTGCCCCGGGACATCTTCTTGGCGAGCAGTACTTC.

This chain connects TRBV6-6 to TRBJ1-1; D is unclear. The V end was cut by 6 bases, the J end by 0 bases, with 17 bases between. The CDR3 contains 16 residues. Germline CDR1 is MNHNY and CDR2 is SVGAGI (reference sequence). CDR3 coding DNA: TGTGCCAGCAGCCACGATTACGAGGACTTGAACACTGAAGCTTTCTTT. It is translated as CASSHDYEDLNTEAFF.

This clone was picked up a small number of times. The gene calls are TRBV7-9 and TRBJ2-7; 8 bases agree with TRBD1. The germline CDR1 and CDR2 sequences are SEHNR and FQNEAQ (reference sequence). The CDR3 consists of 15 residues. The V segment lost 5 bases and the J segment 2 bases; nucleotides outside the gene matches: 8. The CDR3 region has the DNA TGTGCCAGCAGCCCTATCACAGGGGGAGCCTACGAGCAGTACTTC. Its translation: CASSPITGGAYEQYF.

This clone was seen just once. V gene TRBV24-1 combines with J gene TRBJ2-5, with 10 bases fitting TRBD2. Trimming cost V 5 bases and J 7 bases; bases outside gene matches: 15. In germline, CDR1 is KGHDR, CDR2 SFDVKD. The CDR3 consists of 17 residues. CDR3 protein: CATSGPPASGGKWTQYF. CDR3 DNA: TGTGCCACCAGTGGTCCCCCCGCTAGCGGGGGTAAGTGGACCCAGTACTTC.

The V call is TRBV7-9, the J call TRBJ2-5, with D possibly being TRBD1 (6 bases). CDR1 is SEHNR, CDR2 FQNEAQ, per germline (reference sequence). This CDR3 is built from 13 residues. Trimming left V 6 bases short and J 1 base short, with 9 bases between. This CDR3 is CASSRTAQETQYF. In DNA form, the CDR3 reads TGTGCCAGCAGTCGGACAGCCCAAGAGACCCAGTACTTC. Full variable domain (outside the CDR3, taken from reference TRBV7-9 and TRBJ2-5): DTGVSQNPRHKITKRGQNVTFRCDPISEHNRLYWYRQTLGQGPEFLTYFQNEAQLEKSRLLSDRFSAERPKGSFSTLEIQRTEQGDSAMYLCASSRTAQETQYFGPGTRLLVL.

To note about this clone: One end of the junction is discordant with germline, which a read error may explain. V is TRBV19 and J is TRBJ2-4, with 7 bases fitting TRBD1. Germline loops: CDR1 LNHDA, CDR2 SQIVND (reference sequence). This CDR3 region has 13 residues. CDR3 protein: CASTLAGRDSKNF. CDR3 in DNA: TGTGCCAGTACCCTCGCCGGCCGGGACAGCAAGAACTTC.

This chain uses TRBV5-1 with TRBJ2-1; the D gene is possibly TRBD2 (6 bases). The V end lost 3 bases, the J end lost 8 bases, and 30 bases lay between the germline ends. CDR3 size: 19 residues. CDR1 SGHRS and CDR2 YFSETQ come from the germline V gene. The CDR3 region has the DNA TGCGCCAGCAGCTGGAGGGGAGTGGGACGGACCCGTCGCGGACATGAGCAGTTCTTC. Translation: CASSWRGVGRTRRGHEQFF.